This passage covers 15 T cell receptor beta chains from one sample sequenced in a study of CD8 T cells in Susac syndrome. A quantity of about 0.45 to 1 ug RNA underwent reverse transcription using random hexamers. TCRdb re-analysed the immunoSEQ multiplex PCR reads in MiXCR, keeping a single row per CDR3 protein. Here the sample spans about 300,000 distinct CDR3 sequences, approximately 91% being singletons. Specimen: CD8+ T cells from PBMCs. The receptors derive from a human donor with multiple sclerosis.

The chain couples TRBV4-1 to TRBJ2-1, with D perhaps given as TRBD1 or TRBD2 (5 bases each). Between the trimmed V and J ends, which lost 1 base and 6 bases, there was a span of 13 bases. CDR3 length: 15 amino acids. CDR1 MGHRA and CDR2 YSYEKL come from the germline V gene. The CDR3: CASSQGTGAANEQFF. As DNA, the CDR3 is TGCGCCAGCAGCCAAGGGACTGGGGCTGCCAATGAGCAGTTCTTC.

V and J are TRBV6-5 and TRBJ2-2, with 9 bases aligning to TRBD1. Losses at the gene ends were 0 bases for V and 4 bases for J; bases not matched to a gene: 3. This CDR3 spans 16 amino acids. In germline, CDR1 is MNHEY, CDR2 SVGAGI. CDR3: CASSYSDRGGTGELFF. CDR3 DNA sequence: TGTGCCAGCAGTTACTCGGACAGGGGAGGCACCGGGGAGCTGTTTTTT.

For the CDR3, the DNA is TGTGCCTGGAGTGTAAACCTTAACACTGAAGCTTTCTTT. Translating gives CAWSVNLNTEAFF. The V call is TRBV30, the J call TRBJ1-1; D ambiguous. The germline V and J ends were trimmed by 0 bases and 2 bases, with 7 bases remaining between them. Germline V lookup: CDR1 GTSNPN, CDR2 SVGIG (reference sequence). The CDR3 loop spans 13 amino acids.

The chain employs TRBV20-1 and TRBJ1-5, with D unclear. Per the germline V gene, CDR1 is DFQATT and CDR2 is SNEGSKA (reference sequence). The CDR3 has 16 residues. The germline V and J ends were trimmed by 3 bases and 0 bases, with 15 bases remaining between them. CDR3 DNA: TGCAGTGCTAGTCCCCTGGACGACGATAGCAATCAGCCCCAGCATTTT. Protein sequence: CSASPLDDDSNQPQHF.

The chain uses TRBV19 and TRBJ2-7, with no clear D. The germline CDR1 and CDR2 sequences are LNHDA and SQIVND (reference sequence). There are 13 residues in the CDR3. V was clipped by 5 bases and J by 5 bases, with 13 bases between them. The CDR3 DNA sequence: TGTGCCAGTAGTTGGACCTCCTACCACGAGCAGTACTTC. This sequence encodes CASSWTSYHEQYF. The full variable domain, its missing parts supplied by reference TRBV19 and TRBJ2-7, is DGGITQSPKYLFRKEGQNVTLSCEQNLNHDAMYWYRQDPGQGLRLIYYSQIVNDFQKGDIAEGYSVSREKKESFPLTVTSAQKNPTAFYLCASSWTSYHEQYFGPGTRLTVT.

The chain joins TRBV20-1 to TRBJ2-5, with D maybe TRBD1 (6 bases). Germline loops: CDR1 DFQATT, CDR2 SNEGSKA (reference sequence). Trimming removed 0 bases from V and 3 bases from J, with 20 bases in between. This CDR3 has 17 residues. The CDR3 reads CSARDGQGPPGKETQYF. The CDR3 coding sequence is TGCAGTGCTAGAGATGGTCAGGGGCCCCCCGGTAAAGAGACCCAGTACTTC.

The CDR3 protein is CASSLGGFGSEAFF. The CDR3 DNA reads as TGTGCCAGCAGCTTAGGGGGGTTTGGAAGTGAAGCTTTCTTT. V gene TRBV11-2 combines with J gene TRBJ1-1; D possibly corresponds to TRBD1 (5 bases). The CDR3 is made up of 14 amino acids. V lost 1 base and J lost 7, with 13 bases in between. Germline lookup yields CDR1 SGHAT and CDR2 FQNNGV.

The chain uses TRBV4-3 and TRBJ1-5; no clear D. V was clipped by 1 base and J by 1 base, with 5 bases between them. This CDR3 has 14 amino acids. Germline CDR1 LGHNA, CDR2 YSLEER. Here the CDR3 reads CASSQVVSNQPQHF. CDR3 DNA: TGCGCCAGCAGCCAAGTGGTGAGCAATCAGCCCCAGCATTTT.

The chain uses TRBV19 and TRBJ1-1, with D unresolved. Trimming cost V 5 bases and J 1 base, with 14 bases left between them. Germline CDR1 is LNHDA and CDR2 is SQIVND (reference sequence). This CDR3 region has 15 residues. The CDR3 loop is CASSPGVNGNTEAFF. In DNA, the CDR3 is TGTGCCAGTAGTCCCGGAGTCAATGGGAACACTGAAGCTTTCTTT.

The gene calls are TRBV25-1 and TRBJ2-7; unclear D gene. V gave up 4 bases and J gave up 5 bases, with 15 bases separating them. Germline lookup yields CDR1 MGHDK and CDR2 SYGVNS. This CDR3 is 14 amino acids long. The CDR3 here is CASSGILHLHEQYF. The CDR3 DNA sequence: TGTGCCAGCAGTGGAATCCTCCATTTACACGAGCAGTACTTC.

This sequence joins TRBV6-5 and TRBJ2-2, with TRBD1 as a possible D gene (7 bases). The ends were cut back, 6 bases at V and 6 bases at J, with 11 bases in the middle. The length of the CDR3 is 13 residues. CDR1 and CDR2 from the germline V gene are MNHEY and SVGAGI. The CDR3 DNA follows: TGTGCCAGCAGGCAGGGGGGTGCCGGGGAGCTGTTTTTT. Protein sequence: CASRQGGAGELFF.

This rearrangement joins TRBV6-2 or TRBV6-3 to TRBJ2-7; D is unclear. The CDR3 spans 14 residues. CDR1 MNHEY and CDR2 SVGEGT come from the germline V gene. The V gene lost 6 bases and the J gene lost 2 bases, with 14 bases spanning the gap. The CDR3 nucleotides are TGTGCCAGCAGATCTCAGGCTGGTGCCTACGAGCAGTACTTC. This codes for CASRSQAGAYEQYF.

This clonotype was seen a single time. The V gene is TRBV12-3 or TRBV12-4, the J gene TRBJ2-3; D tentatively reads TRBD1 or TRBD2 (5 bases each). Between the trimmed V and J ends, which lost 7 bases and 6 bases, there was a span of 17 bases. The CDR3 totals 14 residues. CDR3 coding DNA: TGTGCCAGCATTCCCCCTAGGGGAGCCGATACGCAGTATTTT. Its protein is CASIPPRGADTQYF.

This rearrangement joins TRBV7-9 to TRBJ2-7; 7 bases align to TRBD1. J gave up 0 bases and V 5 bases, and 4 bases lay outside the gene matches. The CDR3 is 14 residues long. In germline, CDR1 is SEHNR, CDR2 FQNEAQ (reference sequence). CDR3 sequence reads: CASSAGQVSYEQYF. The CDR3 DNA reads TGTGCCAGCAGCGCCGGACAGGTCTCCTACGAGCAGTACTTC.

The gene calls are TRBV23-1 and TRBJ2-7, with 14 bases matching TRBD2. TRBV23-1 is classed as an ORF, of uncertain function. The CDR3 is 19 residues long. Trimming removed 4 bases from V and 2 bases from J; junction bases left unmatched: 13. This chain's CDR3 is CASSLGGTSGRGGTYEQYF. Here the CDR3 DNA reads TGCGCCAGCAGTCTGGGCGGGACTAGCGGGAGAGGGGGGACCTACGAGCAGTACTTC.